The 32 T cell receptor beta chains below all came from one sample that was sequenced in a study of identical twins. TCRdb reanalysed the 5' RACE reads using MiXCR and keeps one entry per CDR3 protein. The table has approximately 890,000 distinct CDR3 sequences, 9% to 15% seen once. The same data also went into a second study, on yellow fever vaccine responses in identical twins.

Source material: PBMCs. All receptors come from a woman between 18 and 29 years old in good health.

This clonotype was detected many times. The gene calls are TRBV12-3 or TRBV12-4 and TRBJ1-3; no firm D call. The CDR3 is made up of 15 amino acids. Between the trimmed V and J ends, which lost 3 bases and 0 bases, there was a span of 9 bases. The CDR3 region has the DNA TGTGCCAGCAGTTTGTTGGGTTACTCTGGAAACACCATATATTTT. This gives the protein CASSLLGYSGNTIYF.

This clonotype was found many times. The V and J genes are TRBV12-3 or TRBV12-4 and TRBJ2-4; D is undetermined. CDR3 length equals 15 residues. V lost 3 bases and J 3 bases, leaving 12 bases between the germline ends. CDR3 sequence: CASSLLHKDKNIQYF. The CDR3 region has the DNA TGTGCCAGCAGTTTGCTCCACAAAGACAAAAACATTCAGTACTTC.

CDR3 in amino acids: CASSYSTGTDTQYF. The CDR3 DNA reads TGTGCCAGCAGTTACTCGACTGGCACAGATACGCAGTATTTT. The chain couples TRBV6-5 to TRBJ2-3; D is unclear. CDR1 MNHEY and CDR2 SVGAGI come from the germline V gene. V was trimmed by 0 bases and J by 1 base, leaving 5 bases between them. The CDR3 spans 14 residues.

This clonotype was observed a few times. This sequence joins TRBV29-1 and TRBJ1-2; D perhaps matches TRBD1 (5 bases). Germline V gene lookup returns CDR1 SQVTM and CDR2 ANQGSEA. This CDR3 contains 14 residues. The ends were cut back, 3 bases at V and 5 bases at J, with 16 bases in the middle. CDR3 protein: CSVDLGQRGYGYTF. CDR3 nucleotides: TGCAGCGTTGACTTGGGGCAGAGGGGATATGGCTACACCTTC. Complete variable domain (other parts from reference TRBV29-1 and TRBJ1-2): SAVISQKPSRDICQRGTSLTIQCQVDSQVTMMFWYRQQPGQSLTLIATANQGSEATYESGFVIDKFPISRPNLTFSTLTVSNMSPEDSSIYLCSVDLGQRGYGYTFGSGTRLTVV.

V is TRBV3-1 and J is TRBJ2-1; no firm D call. Trimming removed 1 base at V and 4 bases at J, with 14 bases between. The CDR3 contains 16 residues. The germline gives CDR1 LGHDT, CDR2 YNNKEL (reference sequence). The CDR3, as DNA: TGTGCCAGCAGCCAAGGTCGTAGAGGTGTGTACAATGAGCAGTTCTTC. Its protein product is CASSQGRRGVYNEQFF.

The V gene is TRBV4-2, the J gene TRBJ1-3, with D unresolved. Germline V gives CDR1 LGHNA, CDR2 YNFKEQ. Trimming cost V 0 bases and J 3 bases, with 12 bases left between them. The CDR3 runs to 16 residues. The CDR3 loop is CASSQELGFVGNTIYF. For the CDR3, the DNA is TGTGCCAGCAGCCAAGAGCTAGGGTTCGTTGGAAACACCATATATTTT.

The chain uses TRBV2 and TRBJ2-1, with D perhaps matching TRBD2 (5 bases). The CDR3 consists of 14 residues. The V gene's germline CDR1 is SNHLY and CDR2 FYNNEI. V lost 6 bases, J lost 7 bases, and 16 bases lay in between. CDR3 DNA: TGTGCCAGCAGGGAGAACGGGGTTGGGAATGAGCAGTTCTTC. Encoded protein: CASRENGVGNEQFF.

The sample holds one count of this clonotype. V is TRBV6-1 and J is TRBJ2-1; 9 bases are a match to TRBD1. The V gene's germline CDR1 is MNHNS and CDR2 SASEGT. The CDR3 consists of 13 residues. The ends lost 8 bases at V and 4 bases at J; junction bases unmatched: 3. The CDR3 DNA is TGTGCCAGCCGGGACAGGGCTTACAATGAGCAGTTCTTC. The encoded protein is CASRDRAYNEQFF.

This chain's CDR3 is CASSTVLTRHEQYV. The CDR3 region has the DNA TGTGCCAGCAGCACCGTGCTGACACGGCACGAGCAGTACGTC. The chain links TRBV5-6 to TRBJ2-7; the D is unclear. This CDR3 spans 14 amino acids. V was pared by 4 bases and J by 5 bases, with 16 bases between. CDR1 and CDR2 (germline): SGHDT, YYEEEE.

This clonotype was counted between two and nine times. The genes are TRBV27 and TRBJ2-2; 11 bases fit TRBD2. The junction had 10 bases not matched to a gene; V was cut back by 6 bases and J by 7 bases. The CDR3 runs 16 residues. Per germline, CDR1 MNHEY and CDR2 SMNVEV (reference sequence). The CDR3 DNA is TGTGCCAGCAGGCGAAAAACTAGCGGGAGTTTCGGGGAGCTGTTTTTT. It specifies CASRRKTSGSFGELFF.

J is TRBJ1-2 and V is TRBV25-1, with D unresolved. The length of the CDR3 is 14 residues. From germline, CDR1 is MGHDK and CDR2 SYGVNS. V dropped 7 bases and J dropped 0 bases, with 12 bases sitting between them. The CDR3 loop is CASTPGRTNYGYTF. DNA of the CDR3: TGTGCCAGCACCCCCGGGAGGACTAACTATGGCTACACCTTC.

This clonotype was observed many times. The chain carries TRBV10-3 and TRBJ2-7; 7 bases are shared with TRBD2. Trimming at V came to 5 bases and at J to 0 bases, leaving 7 bases not matched to a gene. This CDR3 contains 15 residues. Germline CDR1 and CDR2: ENHRY and SYGVKD. CDR3 loop: CAISPSGTNSYEQYF. CDR3 DNA sequence: TGTGCCATCAGTCCCAGCGGGACCAACTCCTACGAGCAGTACTTC.

The rearrangement links TRBV4-1 to TRBJ2-5; D uncertain. The CDR3 runs 15 residues. Germline V lookup: CDR1 MGHRA, CDR2 YSYEKL. With 3 bases removed from V and 0 bases from J, the gap between germline ends came to 11 bases. This CDR3 is CASSQGVRNQETQYF. The CDR3 DNA reads TGCGCCAGCAGCCAGGGTGTGAGGAACCAAGAGACCCAGTACTTC.

This clonotype was observed a handful of times. The V gene is TRBV25-1, the J gene TRBJ2-1; unclear D gene. Trimming took off 2 bases at V and 9 bases at J, with 14 bases between the two ends. Germline V CDR1 and CDR2: MGHDK, SYGVNS. CDR3 length: 14 residues. The CDR3 loop reads CASSELVGSAEQFF. The CDR3 bases are TGTGCCAGCAGTGAACTTGTCGGGTCGGCTGAGCAGTTCTTC.

This clonotype has a handful of counts. The V gene is TRBV18, the J gene TRBJ2-3; 8 nucleotides line up with TRBD2. The V gene end was trimmed by 4 bases and the J gene end by 1 base; junction bases not matched to a gene: 4. This CDR3 region has 15 residues. Germline values: CDR1 KGHSH, CDR2 LQKENI. This chain's CDR3 is CASSRAGDGTDTQYF. CDR3 bases: TGTGCCAGCTCACGAGCGGGGGACGGCACAGATACGCAGTATTTT.

The chain couples TRBV29-1 to TRBJ2-3; D possibly uses TRBD1 or TRBD2 (5 bases each). Trimming took off 6 bases at V and 9 bases at J, with 19 bases between the two ends. CDR3 size: 13 residues. Germline values: CDR1 SQVTM, CDR2 ANQGSEA. Written as DNA, the CDR3 is TGCAGCGTCCGCCCCTCCCGGGGCGAGACGCAGTATTTT. It is translated as CSVRPSRGETQYF.

This clonotype came up many times. The rearrangement joins TRBV6-2 or TRBV6-3 to TRBJ2-3; 7 bases map to TRBD2. Germline loops: CDR1 MNHEY, CDR2 SVGEGT. The CDR3 covers 14 residues. Germline trimming cut 5 bases from V and 1 base from J; bases unmatched to any gene: 3. The CDR3 region has the DNA TGTGCCAGCAGTCCTAGCGGCCGCACAGATACGCAGTATTTT. It specifies CASSPSGRTDTQYF.

This sequence joins TRBV7-2 and TRBJ2-2, with TRBD1 as a possible D gene (6 bases). The germline CDR1 and CDR2 sequences are SGHTA and FQGNSA. This CDR3 contains 16 residues. V was trimmed by 1 base and J by 3 bases, leaving 12 bases between them. The DNA for the CDR3 is TGTGCCAGCAGCTTAGTTTGGGGGCGCGACACCGGGGAGCTGTTTTTT. This gives the protein CASSLVWGRDTGELFF.

The chain recombines TRBV7-9 with TRBJ2-5; tentatively, D is TRBD1 (6 bases). The CDR3 consists of 14 residues. CDR1 is SEHNR, CDR2 FQNEAQ, per germline (reference sequence). V gave up 8 bases and J gave up 1 base, with 14 bases separating them. DNA for the CDR3: TGTGCCAGCGGGGGAGACAGGAGCCAAGAGACCCAGTACTTC. Translating gives CASGGDRSQETQYF.

This clonotype appeared a few times. The CDR3 is CASSLGQAGDTQYF. CDR3 nucleotide sequence: TGTGCCAGCAGCTTAGGCCAAGCGGGAGATACGCAGTATTTT. This chain uses TRBV7-9 with TRBJ2-3, with D tentatively TRBD2 (6 bases). The length of the CDR3 is 14 residues. Looked up from germline, CDR1 is SEHNR and CDR2 is FQNEAQ (reference sequence). V shed 1 base and J shed 5 bases, with 10 bases lying between them.

V and J are TRBV2 and TRBJ2-5; TRBD2 might be the D (5 bases). The CDR3 covers 13 residues. Germline V CDR1 and CDR2: SNHLY, FYNNEI. Trimming removed 7 bases at V and 5 bases at J, with 14 bases between. Here the CDR3 reads CASTLLTSETQYF. The CDR3 region has the DNA TGTGCCAGCACCCTCCTAACTAGTGAGACCCAGTACTTC.

This sequence joins TRBV29-1 and TRBJ1-3, with TRBD1 matching over 10 bases. Looked up from germline, CDR1 is SQVTM and CDR2 is ANQGSEA. The CDR3 runs to 16 residues. The junction had 8 bases not matched to a gene; V was cut back by 4 bases and J by 2 bases. CDR3 nucleotide sequence: TGCAGCGTTGCCCCGCCCGGACAGGGGGCTGGAAACACCATATATTTT. Translation: CSVAPPGQGAGNTIYF.

The chain combines TRBV12-3 or TRBV12-4 with TRBJ2-7, with TRBD1 matching 11 bases. This CDR3 region has 15 residues. Losses at the gene ends were 5 bases for V and 4 bases for J; bases not matched to a gene: 7. CDR3 residues: CASSQDGTGGYEQYF. The CDR3 DNA sequence: TGTGCCAGCAGTCAGGATGGGACAGGGGGGTACGAGCAGTACTTC.

This clonotype has just a few counts. This chain joins TRBV20-1 and TRBJ2-1; 7 bases are a match to TRBD1. The CDR3 sequence is 15 residues long. Germline lookup yields CDR1 DFQATT and CDR2 SNEGSKA (reference sequence). The junction had 3 bases not matched to a gene; V was cut back by 0 bases and J by 1 base. DNA of the CDR3: TGCAGTGCTAGAGATCCGGACAGGTCCTACAATGAGCAGTTCTTC. Its protein is CSARDPDRSYNEQFF.

The table lists this clonotype with a few counts. The J gene is TRBJ1-4, the V gene TRBV6-4; 7 bases are a match to TRBD1. The CDR3 is made up of 14 amino acids. The junction had 11 bases not matched to a gene; V was cut back by 8 bases and J by 8 bases. Germline V lookup: CDR1 MRHNA, CDR2 SNTAGT. CDR3 nucleotides: TGTGCCAGCCAACCCGGGACAGTGAGAGAAAAACTGTTTTTT. Protein: CASQPGTVREKLFF.

The rearrangement links TRBV20-1 to TRBJ2-3; TRBD2 aligns across 7 bases. Germline-derived CDR1 and CDR2 are DFQATT and SNEGSKA (reference sequence). There are 16 residues in the CDR3. J gave up 0 bases and V 4 bases, and 10 bases lay outside the gene matches. Here the CDR3 reads CSATKTSEASTDTQYF. The CDR3 DNA is TGCAGTGCTACCAAAACTAGCGAAGCTAGCACAGATACGCAGTATTTT.

This clonotype was seen ten or more times. The chain is built from TRBV6-5 and TRBJ2-3, with no clear D. V was clipped by 4 bases and J by 0 bases, with 11 bases between them. Germline-derived CDR1 and CDR2 are MNHEY and SVGAGI. The CDR3 loop spans 15 amino acids. CDR3: CASSSTYTSTDTQYF. DNA for the CDR3: TGTGCCAGCAGTTCGACGTATACTAGCACAGATACGCAGTATTTT.

The table lists this clonotype with a few counts. The chain links TRBV20-1 to TRBJ2-1; 10 nucleotides match TRBD2. With V trimmed by 0 bases and J by 9 bases, 8 bases remained unmatched. The germline V gene has CDR1 DFQATT and CDR2 SNEGSKA (reference sequence). The CDR3 has 15 residues. Here the CDR3 DNA reads TGCAGTGCTAGAGATGGCGATAGCGGGAGGCCTGAGCAGTTCTTC. Amino acid sequence: CSARDGDSGRPEQFF.

This clonotype was found a few times. The chain joins TRBV3-1 to TRBJ1-6; 8 bases line up with TRBD1. Trimming took 5 bases from V and 8 from J; bases not matched to a gene: 5. The CDR3 runs 14 residues. Germline V gene data show CDR1 as LGHDT and CDR2 as YNNKEL (reference sequence). CDR3 sequence: CASSDRGPDSPLHF. The CDR3 nucleotides read TGTGCCAGCAGCGACAGGGGCCCCGATTCACCCCTCCACTTT.

This clonotype was seen only a few times. V is TRBV24-1 and J is TRBJ2-5; D is undetermined. V was cut by 3 bases and J by 3 bases, with 10 bases left in between. Germline CDR1 is KGHDR and CDR2 is SFDVKD. The CDR3 runs 14 residues. The CDR3 here is CATSDPSTKETQYF. The DNA for the CDR3 is TGTGCCACCAGTGATCCCTCGACGAAAGAGACCCAGTACTTC.

This clonotype was observed a few times. The chain is built from TRBV7-8 and TRBJ2-3; D is perhaps TRBD2 (5 bases). This CDR3 contains 14 residues. Trimming cost V 5 bases and J 7 bases, with 16 bases left between them. Looked up from germline, CDR1 is SGHVS and CDR2 is FQNEAQ. CDR3 sequence reads: CASSLYRSGNTQYF. CDR3 DNA sequence: TGTGCCAGCAGCCTATACCGGAGCGGAAATACGCAGTATTTT.

This sequence joins TRBV20-1 and TRBJ2-2; 9 bases align to TRBD2. The V gene's germline CDR1 is DFQATT and CDR2 SNEGSKA (reference sequence). The CDR3 has 15 residues. J lost 5 bases, V lost 0 bases, and 4 bases had no gene match. The CDR3 DNA reads TGCAGTGCTAGAGATATTAGCGGGGGTACCGGGGAGCTGTTTTTT. This translates into CSARDISGGTGELFF.